This is a list of T cell receptor beta chains from one sample in a study of OX40 agonist ivuxolimab in advanced cancers. Sequencing used immunoSEQ multiplex PCR; TCRdb keeps in-frame clones, though not all of them. Of tens of thousands of clones listed, under 90% are singletons. The input for sequencing was CD4+ or CD8+ T cells sorted from blood, taken in a trial of the OX40 agonist ivuxolimab. The receptors derive from an adult with an advanced solid tumor such as melanoma, head and neck, liver or kidney cancer. Both conserved end residues are part of each CDR3. The D gene is left open where the match is weak. A row's size may be missing; if present it is once, few, many or a size class.

clone size	V gene	D gene	J gene	CDR3 DNA	CDR3 protein
-	TRBV19	TRBD2	TRBJ2-1	TGTGCCAGTAGTAGGCTACCCCTGCGGGGGGGCAATGAGCAGTTCTTC	CASSRLPLRGGNEQFF
-	TRBV5-1	-	TRBJ2-1	TGCGCCAGCAGCTTGGAGTGGCAGGGCCATGAGCAGTTCTTC	CASSLEWQGHEQFF
-	TRBV7-9	TRBD2	TRBJ2-5	TGTGCCAGCAGCTTATCTAGCGGGGGACCCCAAGAGACCCAGTACTTC	CASSLSSGGPQETQYF
-	TRBV5-4	TRBD2	TRBJ2-3	TGTGCCAGCAGCTTGGCGGCTAGCGGGAGCGTGCCAGATACGCAGTATTTT	CASSLAASGSVPDTQYF
-	TRBV7-9	-	TRBJ2-3	TGTGCCAGCAGCCAATCAGATACGCAGTATTTT	CASSQSDTQYF
-	TRBV29-1	-	TRBJ2-5	TGCAGCGGTTACAGGGTCCAAGAGACCCAGTACTTC	CSGYRVQETQYF
-	TRBV30	-	TRBJ1-2	TGTGCCTGGAGGCCCATAGGGCTCGTAGTTGGCTACACCTTC	CAWRPIGLVVGYTF
-	TRBV29-1	-	TRBJ2-7	TGCAGCGTCCAGGACGGGGGGCCCTACGAGCAGTACTTC	CSVQDGGPYEQYF
-	TRBV7-2	-	TRBJ1-1	TGTGCCAGCCAAGTTGGAGTGAACACTGAAGCTTTCTTT	CASQVGVNTEAFF
-	TRBV7-8	-	TRBJ2-3	TGTGCCAGCAGCTTAGAAGGACAGATCAGAGGGACGCAGTATTTT	CASSLEGQIRGTQYF
-	TRBV6-5	-	TRBJ2-2	TGTGCCAGCAGCCCAGGGTCGATGAACACCGGGGAGCTGTTTTTT	CASSPGSMNTGELFF
-	TRBV4-1	TRBD1	TRBJ1-6	TGCGCCAGCAGCCAACCCCCCGGGACAGGGAATTCACCCCTCCACTTT	CASSQPPGTGNSPLHF
-	TRBV10-3	-	TRBJ2-3	TGTGCCCTCGGGGGAAGCACAGATACGCAGTATTTT	CALGGSTDTQYF
-	TRBV5-1	-	TRBJ2-7	TGCGCCAGCAGCCCAGGGGACATAGACTACGAGCAGTACTTC	CASSPGDIDYEQYF
-	TRBV9	-	TRBJ2-5	TGTGCCAGCAGCGTAGGCGGCAGCCTCATGGGGGAGACCCAGTACTTC	CASSVGGSLMGETQYF
-	TRBV29-1	-	TRBJ1-5	TGCAGCGTTGCACAGCTCAATCAGCCCCAGCATTTT	CSVAQLNQPQHF
-	TRBV4-3	TRBD1	TRBJ1-4	TGCGCCAGCAGCCAAGCGCACAGGGGTGCTGAAAAACTGTTTTTT	CASSQAHRGAEKLFF
-	TRBV29-1	-	TRBJ2-7	TGCAGCGTTGAGTCCGGGGTAGATGGGGACGAGCAGTACTTC	CSVESGVDGDEQYF
-	TRBV5-8	-	TRBJ2-5	TGTGCCAGCAGCTTGGTGGCGGGCCGGTACCAAGAGACCCAGTACTTC	CASSLVAGRYQETQYF
-	TRBV14	-	TRBJ1-2	TGTGCCAGCAGCCAAGATACCTTAGAGGGGAGAAGAGGTGGCTACACCTTC	CASSQDTLEGRRGGYTF
-	TRBV14	-	TRBJ2-5	TGTGCCAGCAGCGGAACGGAACAAGAGACCCAGTACTTC	CASSGTEQETQYF
-	TRBV5-4	-	TRBJ1-1	TGTGCCAGCAGCTTGGAAAGTGGGGGTTACACTGAAGCTTTCTTT	CASSLESGGYTEAFF
-	TRBV19	TRBD1	TRBJ2-1	TGTGCCAGTAGTCTGAGACAGGGATCCTACAATGAGCAGTTCTTC	CASSLRQGSYNEQFF
-	TRBV25-1	-	TRBJ2-2	TGTGCCAGCAATCCGAGGACGGGAAACACCGGGGAGCTGTTTTTT	CASNPRTGNTGELFF
-	TRBV28	-	TRBJ2-1	TGTGCCAGCCCCCCGACCGCGACCGAGGGGGGCAATGAGCAGTTCTTC	CASPPTATEGGNEQFF
-	TRBV7-3	TRBD2	TRBJ2-5	TGTGCCAGCAGTCCAGTTAGCGGGGGGGCCGAAGAGACCCAGTACTTC	CASSPVSGGAEETQYF
-	TRBV11-3	-	TRBJ2-2	TGTGCCAGCAGCCAATCGGCGAGCGGGGAGCTGTTTTTT	CASSQSASGELFF
-	TRBV18	TRBD2	TRBJ2-7	TGTGCCAGCTCAGGGGGGGACTACGAGCAGTACTTC	CASSGGDYEQYF
-	TRBV6-6	-	TRBJ2-7	TGTGCCAGCAGTTACCGGAGGGGCTCCTACGAGCAGTACTTC	CASSYRRGSYEQYF
once	TRBV27	TRBD2	TRBJ2-2	TGTGCCAGCAGTTTACTAGCGGGGGGGCCCCGCGGGGAGCTGTTTTTT	CASSLLAGGPRGELFF
-	TRBV19	TRBD2	TRBJ2-3	TGTGCCAGTAGTATCGGGACTAGCGGGGGGCAAGCGGATACGCAGTATTTT	CASSIGTSGGQADTQYF
-	TRBV29-1	TRBD1	TRBJ1-1	TGCAGCGTTGCCCGGACAGGGGTGGACACTGAAGCTTTCTTT	CSVARTGVDTEAFF
-	TRBV28	-	TRBJ1-5	TGTGCCAGCAGTCCCTCTATGGGTGGTCAGCCCCAGCATTTT	CASSPSMGGQPQHF
-	TRBV19	-	TRBJ1-1	TGTGCCAGTTCGCAGGGGCAGGCTGAAGCTTTCTTT	CASSQGQAEAFF